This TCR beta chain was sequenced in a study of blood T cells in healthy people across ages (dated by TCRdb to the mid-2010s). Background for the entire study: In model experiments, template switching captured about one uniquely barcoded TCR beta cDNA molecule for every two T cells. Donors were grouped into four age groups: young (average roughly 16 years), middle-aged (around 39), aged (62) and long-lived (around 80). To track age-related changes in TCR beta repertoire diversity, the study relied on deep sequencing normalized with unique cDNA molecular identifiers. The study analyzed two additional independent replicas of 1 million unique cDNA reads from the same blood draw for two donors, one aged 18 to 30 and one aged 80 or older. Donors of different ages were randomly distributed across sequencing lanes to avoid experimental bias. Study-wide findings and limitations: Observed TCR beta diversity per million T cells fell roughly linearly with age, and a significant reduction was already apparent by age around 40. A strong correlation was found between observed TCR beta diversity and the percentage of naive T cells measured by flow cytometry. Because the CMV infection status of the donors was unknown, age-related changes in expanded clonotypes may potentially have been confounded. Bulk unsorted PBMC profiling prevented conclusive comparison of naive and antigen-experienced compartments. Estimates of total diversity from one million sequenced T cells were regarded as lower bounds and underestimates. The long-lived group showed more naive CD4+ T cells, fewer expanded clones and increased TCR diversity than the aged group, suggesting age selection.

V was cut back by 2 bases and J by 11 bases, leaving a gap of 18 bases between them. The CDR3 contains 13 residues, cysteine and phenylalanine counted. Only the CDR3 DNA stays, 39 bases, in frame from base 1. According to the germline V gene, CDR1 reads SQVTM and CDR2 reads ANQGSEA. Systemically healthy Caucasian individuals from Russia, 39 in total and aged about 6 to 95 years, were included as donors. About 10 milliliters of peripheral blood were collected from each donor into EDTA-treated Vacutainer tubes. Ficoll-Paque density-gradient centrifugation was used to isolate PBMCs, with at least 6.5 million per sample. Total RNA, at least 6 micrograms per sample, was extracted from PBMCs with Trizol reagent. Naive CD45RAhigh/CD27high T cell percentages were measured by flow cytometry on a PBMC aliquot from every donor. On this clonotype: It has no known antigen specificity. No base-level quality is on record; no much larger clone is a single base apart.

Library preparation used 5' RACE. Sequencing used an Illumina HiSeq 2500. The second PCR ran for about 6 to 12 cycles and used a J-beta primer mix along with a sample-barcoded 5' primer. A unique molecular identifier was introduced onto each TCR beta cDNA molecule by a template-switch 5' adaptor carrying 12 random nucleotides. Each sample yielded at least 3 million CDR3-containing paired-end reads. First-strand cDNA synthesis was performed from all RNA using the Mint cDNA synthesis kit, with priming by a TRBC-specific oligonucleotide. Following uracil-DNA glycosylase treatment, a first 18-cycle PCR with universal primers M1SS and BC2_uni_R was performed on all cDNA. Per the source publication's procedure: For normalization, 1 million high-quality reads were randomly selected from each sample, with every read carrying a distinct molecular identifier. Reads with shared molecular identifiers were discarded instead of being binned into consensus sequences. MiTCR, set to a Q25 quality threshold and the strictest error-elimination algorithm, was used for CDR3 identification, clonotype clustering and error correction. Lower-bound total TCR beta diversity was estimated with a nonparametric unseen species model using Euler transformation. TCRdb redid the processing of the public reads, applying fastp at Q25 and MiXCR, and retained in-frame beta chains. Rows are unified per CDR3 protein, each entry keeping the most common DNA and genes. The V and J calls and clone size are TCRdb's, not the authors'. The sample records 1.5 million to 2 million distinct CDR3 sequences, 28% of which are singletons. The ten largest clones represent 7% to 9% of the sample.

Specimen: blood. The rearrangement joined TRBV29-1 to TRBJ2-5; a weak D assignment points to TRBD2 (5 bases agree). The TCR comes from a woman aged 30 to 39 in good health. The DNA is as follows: TGCAGCGTTGAAAAAAGGACTTTCAATGAGCAGTACTTC. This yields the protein CSVEKRTFNEQYF.